The 5 T cell receptor beta chains reported below all come from one sample, sequenced in a study of T-cell reconstitution after alpha-beta-depleted transplantation in children. It was with unique molecular identifiers that the TCRbeta library was prepared. TCRdb recomputed calls from the PCR reads with MiXCR, one row per CDR3 protein. The sample lists about 500,000 distinct CDR3 sequences, about an eighth occurring once. The source material was PBMCs, mostly from graft donor cells, sampled 180 days after TCRalphabeta/CD19-depleted stem cell transplant. The receptors were gathered from a female patient between 2 and 15 years old who had a stem cell transplant for aplastic anemia, so the T cells may come from the graft donor.

This clonotype turned up a few times. This sequence joins TRBV9 and TRBJ1-5; possibly TRBD1 for D (5 bases). CDR1 and CDR2 from the germline V gene are SGDLS and YYNGEE. V lost 0 bases and J lost 5, with 9 bases in between. The CDR3 loop spans 14 amino acids. In nucleotides, the CDR3 is TGTGCCAGCAGCGTAGACCCAGGGCATCAGCCCCAGCATTTT. Amino acids: CASSVDPGHQPQHF.

This clonotype was recorded a few times. J is TRBJ2-6 and V is TRBV4-3; D is uncertain. There are 16 residues in the CDR3. Trimming shortened V by 0 bases and J by 4 bases, and 10 bases separated the two germline ends. Germline values: CDR1 LGHNA, CDR2 YSLEER. CDR3 DNA sequence: TGCGCCAGCAGCCAAGATATCGTCGGCGGGGCCAACGTCCTGACTTTC. It is translated as CASSQDIVGGANVLTF.

A few counts support this clonotype. The chain joins TRBV20-1 to TRBJ2-1, with D tentatively TRBD2 (5 bases). The ends were cut back, 1 base at V and 3 bases at J, with 16 bases in the middle. There are 16 residues in the CDR3. Germline V gene sequence: CDR1 DFQATT, CDR2 SNEGSKA (reference sequence). Here the CDR3 DNA reads TGCAGTGCTAGAGGATACGCGGGTCGCTTCTACAATGAGCAGTTCTTC. It encodes CSARGYAGRFYNEQFF.

The chain recombines TRBV12-3 or TRBV12-4 with TRBJ1-1, with unresolved D. The CDR3 extends over 12 amino acids. The V end lost 6 bases, the J end lost 1 base, and 6 bases lay between the germline ends. The CDR3 DNA reads TGTGCCAGCAGATACCGGAACACTGAAGCTTTCTTT. The encoded protein is CASRYRNTEAFF.

This clonotype has just a few counts. This rearrangement joins TRBV11-3 to TRBJ1-1; D is unclear. V shed 2 bases and J shed 11 bases, with 21 bases lying between them. CDR3 length equals 15 residues. The germline gives CDR1 SGHNT, CDR2 YENEEA. In DNA, the CDR3 is TGTGCCAGCAGCTTATACTCCGCGAGGGAAGGAAACGCTTTCTTT. Amino acids: CASSLYSAREGNAFF.